This T cell receptor beta chain is from a study of blood T cell repertoires in COVID-19. Study-level information: Donors in the United States, Italy and Spain gave samples during acute or convalescent COVID-19. PBMCs, B-cell-depleted T cells, or T cells provided the cDNA or gDNA that made up the material.

CDR1 is SGHDT and CDR2 is YYEEEE in the germline V gene. The CDR3 consists of 15 residues. With V trimmed by 0 bases and J by 4 bases, 3 bases remained unmatched. Original analysis: Researchers report that nucleated cell counts were estimated from reference gene primer amplification. TCRdb's copy holds only in-frame clones and misses some; the assay was immunoSEQ multiplex PCR. That table is the source of V, J and clone size, and D and trimming were worked out from the DNA. The sample lists some 19,000 clones; approximately 80% were seen once. Input material: peripheral blood. The gene calls are TRBV5-6 and TRBJ2-2, with TRBD1 matching 7 bases. This sequence originates from a human donor in a cohort sampled during active COVID-19. CDR3 in amino acids: CASSLGQGVTGELFF. CDR3 nucleotide sequence: TGTGCCAGCAGCTTGGGACAGGGTGTCACCGGGGAGCTGTTTTTT.